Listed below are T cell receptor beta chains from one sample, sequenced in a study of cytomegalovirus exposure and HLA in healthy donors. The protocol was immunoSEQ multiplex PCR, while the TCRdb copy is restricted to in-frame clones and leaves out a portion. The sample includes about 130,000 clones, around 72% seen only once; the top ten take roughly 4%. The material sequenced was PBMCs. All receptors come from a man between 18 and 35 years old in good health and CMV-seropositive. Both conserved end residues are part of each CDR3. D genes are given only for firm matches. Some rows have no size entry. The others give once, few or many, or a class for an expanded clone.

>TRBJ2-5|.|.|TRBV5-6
CASSSRAGLGTQYF
TGTGCCAGCAGCTCCCGGGCCGGACTTGGGACCCAGTACTTC
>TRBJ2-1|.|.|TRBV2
CASSGAGATAYNEQFF
TGTGCCAGCAGTGGTGCGGGGGCAACGGCCTACAATGAGCAGTTCTTC
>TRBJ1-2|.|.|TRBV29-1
CSVDRQDANYGYTF
TGCAGCGTTGACAGACAGGACGCAAACTATGGCTACACCTTC
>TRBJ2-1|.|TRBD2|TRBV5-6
CASSLGLAGVKQFF
TGTGCCAGCAGCTTGGGACTAGCGGGGGTGAAGCAGTTCTTC
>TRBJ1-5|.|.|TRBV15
CATSRDGSGGNQPQHF
TGTGCCACCAGCAGAGATGGGTCAGGGGGCAATCAGCCCCAGCATTTT
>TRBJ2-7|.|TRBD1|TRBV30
CAWSKGQGAREQYF
TGTGCCTGGAGTAAGGGACAGGGGGCTCGAGAGCAGTACTTC
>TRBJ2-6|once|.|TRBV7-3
CASRPRGSGANVLTF
TGTGCCAGCAGGCCCAGAGGATCTGGGGCCAACGTCCTGACTTTC
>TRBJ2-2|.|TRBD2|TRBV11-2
CASSSRRTSGPGELFF
TGTGCCAGCAGCTCCAGGAGGACTAGCGGTCCCGGGGAGCTGTTTTTT
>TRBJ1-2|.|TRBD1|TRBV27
CASSFGQGTINGYTF
TGTGCCAGCAGTTTTGGACAGGGGACGATCAATGGCTACACCTTC
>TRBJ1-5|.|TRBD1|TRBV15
CATSRVGDRALVPQHF
TGTGCCACCAGCAGAGTAGGAGACAGGGCTTTGGTGCCCCAGCATTTT
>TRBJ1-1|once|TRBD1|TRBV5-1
CASSLESRGWTEAFF
TGCGCCAGCAGCTTGGAGAGCAGGGGGTGGACTGAAGCTTTCTTT
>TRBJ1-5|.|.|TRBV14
CASSQGLQPQHF
TGTGCCAGCAGCCAGGGACTTCAGCCCCAGCATTTT
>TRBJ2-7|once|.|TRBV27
CASSLFRGGSQEQYF
TGTGCCAGCAGTTTATTTAGGGGGGGCAGCCAAGAGCAGTACTTC
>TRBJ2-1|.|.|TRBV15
CATSTRAGIYNEQFF
TGTGCCACCAGTACTCGCGCCGGGATTTACAATGAGCAGTTCTTC
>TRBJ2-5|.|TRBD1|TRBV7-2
CASSRDRGLETQYF
TGTGCCAGCAGCAGGGACAGGGGGCTAGAGACCCAGTACTTC
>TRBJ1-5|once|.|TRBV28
CASSEGNQPQHF
TGTGCCAGCAGTGAGGGCAATCAGCCCCAGCATTTT
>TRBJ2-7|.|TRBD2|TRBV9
CASSVGASGWYEQYF
TGTGCCAGCAGCGTAGGGGCTAGCGGGTGGTACGAGCAGTACTTC
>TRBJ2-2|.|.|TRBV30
CAWSLGSPGELFF
TGTGCCTGGAGTTTAGGGAGCCCCGGGGAGCTGTTTTTT
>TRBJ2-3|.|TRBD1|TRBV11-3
CASSSGTATDTQYF
TGTGCCAGCAGCTCCGGGACAGCCACAGATACGCAGTATTTT
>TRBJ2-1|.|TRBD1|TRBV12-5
CASGLVMGRGHHEQFF
TGTGCTAGTGGTTTGGTAATGGGCAGGGGGCATCATGAGCAGTTCTTC
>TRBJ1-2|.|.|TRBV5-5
CASSLGQDNHGYTF
TGTGCCAGCAGCTTGGGACAGGACAACCATGGCTACACCTTC
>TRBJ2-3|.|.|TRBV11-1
CASSLGHLSTDTQYF
TGTGCCAGCAGCTTAGGACACCTTAGCACAGATACGCAGTATTTT
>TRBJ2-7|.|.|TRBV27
CASSLGGTAVHEQYF
TGTGCCAGCAGTTTAGGGGGGACTGCTGTCCACGAGCAGTACTTC
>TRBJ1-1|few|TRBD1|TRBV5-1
CASSPGQGNTEAFF
TGCGCCAGCAGCCCGGGACAGGGGAACACTGAAGCTTTCTTT
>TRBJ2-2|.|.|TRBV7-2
CASSLVGGQNTGELFF
TGTGCCAGCAGCTTAGTAGGGGGTCAGAACACCGGGGAGCTGTTTTTT
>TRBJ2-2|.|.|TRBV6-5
CASSTSRVAGELFF
TGTGCCAGCAGTACGTCCAGGGTGGCCGGGGAGCTGTTTTTT
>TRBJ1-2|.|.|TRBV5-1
CASSLETVNYGYTF
TGCGCCAGCAGCTTGGAAACGGTAAACTATGGCTACACCTTC
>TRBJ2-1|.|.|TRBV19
CASSIPAGLRYEQFF
TGTGCCAGTAGTATACCAGCGGGCCTACGGTATGAGCAGTTCTTC
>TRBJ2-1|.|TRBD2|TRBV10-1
CASSDLGLAGGPIPHEQFF
TGCGCCAGCAGTGACCTAGGACTAGCGGGGGGGCCGATCCCCCATGAGCAGTTCTTC
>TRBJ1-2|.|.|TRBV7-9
CASSLAARDYGYTF
TGTGCCAGCAGCTTAGCAGCCCGCGACTATGGCTACACCTTC
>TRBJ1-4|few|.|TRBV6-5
CAVLGGEKLFF
TGTGCCGTACTTGGAGGGGAAAAACTGTTTTTT
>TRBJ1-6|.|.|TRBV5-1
CASGRGEVYNSPLHF
TGCGCCAGCGGTCGGGGAGAGGTTTATAATTCACCCCTCCACTTT
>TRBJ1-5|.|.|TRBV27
CASSSPGQPQHF
TGTGCCAGCAGTTCCCCGGGTCAGCCCCAGCATTTT
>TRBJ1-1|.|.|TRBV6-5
CASSQGSGEAFF
TGTGCCAGCAGTCAGGGTTCGGGTGAAGCTTTCTTT
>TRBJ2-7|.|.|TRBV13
CASSSSGPATYEQYF
TGTGCCAGCAGCTCCTCTGGGCCCGCGACCTACGAGCAGTACTTC
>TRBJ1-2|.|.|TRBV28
CASSPYPVYTF
TGTGCCAGCAGCCCCTACCCGGTCTACACCTTC
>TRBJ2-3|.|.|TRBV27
CASSSIPQADTQYF
TGTGCCAGCAGTTCCATCCCACAGGCGGATACGCAGTATTTT
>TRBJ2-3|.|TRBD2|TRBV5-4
CASSFGTSGSTDTQYF
TGTGCCAGCAGCTTCGGGACTAGCGGTAGCACAGATACGCAGTATTTT
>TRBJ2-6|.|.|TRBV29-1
CSVEVVGQLKSANVLTF
TGCAGCGTGGAAGTGGTTGGGCAGTTAAAAAGTGCCAACGTCCTGACTTTC
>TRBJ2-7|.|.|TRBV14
CASSQLEGGYEQYF
TGTGCCAGCAGCCAGCTAGAAGGAGGCTACGAGCAGTACTTC
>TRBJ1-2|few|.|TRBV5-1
CASSPGEGWNGYTF
TGCGCCAGCAGCCCGGGTGAGGGATGGAATGGCTACACCTTC
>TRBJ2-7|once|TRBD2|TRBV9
CASSVGGGNSYEQYF
TGTGCCAGCAGCGTAGGGGGGGGTAACTCCTACGAGCAGTACTTC
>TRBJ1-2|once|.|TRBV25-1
CASSLAGLDYGYTF
TGTGCCAGCAGTCTCGCGGGACTCGACTATGGCTACACCTTC
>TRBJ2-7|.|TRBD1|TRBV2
CASSEAQTGEYF
TGTGCCAGCAGTGAAGCCCAGACAGGGGAGTACTTC
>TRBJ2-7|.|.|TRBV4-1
CASSPTGVYEQYF
TGCGCCAGCAGCCCTACTGGAGTCTACGAGCAGTACTTC
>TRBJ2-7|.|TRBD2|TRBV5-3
CARSSLKLAGGHSYEQYF
TGTGCCAGAAGCTCCCTTAAGCTAGCGGGGGGGCACTCCTACGAGCAGTACTTC
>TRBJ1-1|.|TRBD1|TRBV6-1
CASSSGQVFTEAFF
TGTGCCAGCAGCAGTGGACAGGTTTTCACTGAAGCTTTCTTT
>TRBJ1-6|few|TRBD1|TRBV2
CASSAMGQGGSPLHF
TGTGCCAGCAGTGCCATGGGACAGGGTGGTTCACCCCTCCACTTT
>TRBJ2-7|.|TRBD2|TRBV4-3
CASSQAAGSDLAYEQYF
TGCGCCAGCAGCCAAGCAGCGGGATCTGACCTTGCCTACGAGCAGTACTTC
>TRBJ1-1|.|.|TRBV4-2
CASSQVRREAFF
TGTGCCAGCAGCCAAGTTCGGAGGGAAGCTTTCTTT
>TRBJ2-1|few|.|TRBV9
CASSVTSRHEQFF
TGTGCCAGCAGCGTCACATCTAGACATGAGCAGTTCTTC
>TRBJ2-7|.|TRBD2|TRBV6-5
CATRLAASYEQYF
TGTGCCACCCGACTAGCGGCTTCCTACGAGCAGTACTTC